This TCR beta chain was recovered during a study of blood T cells in healthy people across ages. The CDR3 has 14 amino acids. V lost 5 bases to trimming and J lost 3 bases, with 12 bases between them. The V gene's germline CDR1 is SGHTS and CDR2 YDEGEE. Peripheral blood was drawn, about 9.7 milliliters per donor. Only a few counts were recorded for this clonotype. The antigen is not known. Study-wide results and caveats: Nothing was known about donor CMV status, and this possibly confounded expanded clonotype changes.

Primers used in a second PCR of roughly 6 to 11 cycles were a sample-barcoded 5' primer and a J-beta primer mix. Each CDR3 protein is one row after TCRdb ran MiXCR on the 5' RACE reads. The sample holds 750,000 to 1,000,000 distinct CDR3 sequences; roughly 29% are singletons and the top ten take roughly a tenth. In addition, the sample was reused for a study of T cells of mothers and their children. That source reports: Donors comprised three healthy Caucasian mothers plus their six children. Mothers and children who were related shared slightly more overlap than unrelated pairs, but not significantly more.

The chain joins TRBV5-8 to TRBJ1-5; D is possibly TRBD1 (5 bases). Sequencing was carried out using blood. This sequence was found in a woman in her thirties or forties in good health. The CDR3 loop reads CASSIGGANQPQHF. The CDR3 region has the DNA TGTGCCAGCAGTATCGGAGGGGCCAATCAGCCCCAGCATTTT.